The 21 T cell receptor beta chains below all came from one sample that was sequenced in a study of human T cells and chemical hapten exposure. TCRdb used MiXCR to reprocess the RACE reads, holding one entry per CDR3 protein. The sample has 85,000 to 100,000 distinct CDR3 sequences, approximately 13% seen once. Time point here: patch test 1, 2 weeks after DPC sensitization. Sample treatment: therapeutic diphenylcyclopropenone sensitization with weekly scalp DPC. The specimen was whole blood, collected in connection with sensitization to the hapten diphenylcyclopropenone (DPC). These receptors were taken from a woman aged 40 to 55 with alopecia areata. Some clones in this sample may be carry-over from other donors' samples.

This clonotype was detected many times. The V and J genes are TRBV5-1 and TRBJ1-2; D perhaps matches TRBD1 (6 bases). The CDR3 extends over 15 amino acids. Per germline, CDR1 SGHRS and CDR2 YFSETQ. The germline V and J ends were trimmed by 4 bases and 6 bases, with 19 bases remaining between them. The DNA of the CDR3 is TGCGCCAGCAGCCCGTTGACAGGATCGAGCGATGGCTACACCTTC. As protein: CASSPLTGSSDGYTF. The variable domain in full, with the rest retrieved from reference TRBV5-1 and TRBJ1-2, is KAGVTQTPRYLIKTRGQQVTLSCSPISGHRSVSWYQQTPGQGLQFLFEYFSETQRNKGNFPGRFSGRQFSNSRSEMNVSTLELGDSALYLCASSPLTGSSDGYTFGSGTRLTVV.

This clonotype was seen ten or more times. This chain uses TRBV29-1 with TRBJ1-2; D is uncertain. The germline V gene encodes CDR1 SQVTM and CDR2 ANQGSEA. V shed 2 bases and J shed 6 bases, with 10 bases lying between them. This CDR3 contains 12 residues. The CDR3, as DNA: TGCAGCGTTGAACGGGGTGCGGATGGCTACACCTTC. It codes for CSVERGADGYTF.

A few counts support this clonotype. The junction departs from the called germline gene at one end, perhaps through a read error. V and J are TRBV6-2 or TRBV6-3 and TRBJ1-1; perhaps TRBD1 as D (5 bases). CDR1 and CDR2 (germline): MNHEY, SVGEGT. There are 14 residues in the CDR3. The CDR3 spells CASSYRRGSTKAFF. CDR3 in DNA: TGTGCCAGCAGTTACAGGCGGGGGAGCACTAAAGCTTTCTTT.

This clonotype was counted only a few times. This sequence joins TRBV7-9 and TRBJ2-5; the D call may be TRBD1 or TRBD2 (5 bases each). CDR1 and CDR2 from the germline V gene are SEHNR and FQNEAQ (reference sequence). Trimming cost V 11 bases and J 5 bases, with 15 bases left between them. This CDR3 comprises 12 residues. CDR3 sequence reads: CAGRDPGETQYF. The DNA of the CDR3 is TGTGCCGGACGGGACCCGGGGGAGACCCAGTACTTC.

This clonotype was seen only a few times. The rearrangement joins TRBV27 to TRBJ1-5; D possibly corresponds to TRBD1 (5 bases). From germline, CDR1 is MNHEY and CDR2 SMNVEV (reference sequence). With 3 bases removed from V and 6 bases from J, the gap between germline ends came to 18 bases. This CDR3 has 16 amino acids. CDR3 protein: CASSFRGTDSFQPQHF. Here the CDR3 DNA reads TGTGCCAGCAGTTTCCGGGGGACTGATAGTTTTCAGCCCCAGCATTTT.

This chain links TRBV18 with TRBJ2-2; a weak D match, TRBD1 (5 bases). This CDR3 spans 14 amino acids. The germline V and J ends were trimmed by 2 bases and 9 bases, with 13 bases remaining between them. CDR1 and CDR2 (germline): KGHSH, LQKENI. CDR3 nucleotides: TGTGCCAGCTCACCAAACATGGGGCTTCGGGAGCTGTTTTTT. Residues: CASSPNMGLRELFF.

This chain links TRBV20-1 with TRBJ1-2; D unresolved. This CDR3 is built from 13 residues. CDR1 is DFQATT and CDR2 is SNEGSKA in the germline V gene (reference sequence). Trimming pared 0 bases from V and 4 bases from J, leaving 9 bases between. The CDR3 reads CSAREEGSYGYTF. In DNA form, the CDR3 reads TGCAGTGCTAGAGAGGAGGGATCCTATGGCTACACCTTC.

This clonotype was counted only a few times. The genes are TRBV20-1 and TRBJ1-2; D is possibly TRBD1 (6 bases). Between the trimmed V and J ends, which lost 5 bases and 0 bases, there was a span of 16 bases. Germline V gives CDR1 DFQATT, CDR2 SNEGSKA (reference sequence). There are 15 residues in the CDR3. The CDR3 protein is CSASRGATTNYGYTF. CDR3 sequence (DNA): TGCAGTGCTTCGCGGGGGGCAACTACTAACTATGGCTACACCTTC.

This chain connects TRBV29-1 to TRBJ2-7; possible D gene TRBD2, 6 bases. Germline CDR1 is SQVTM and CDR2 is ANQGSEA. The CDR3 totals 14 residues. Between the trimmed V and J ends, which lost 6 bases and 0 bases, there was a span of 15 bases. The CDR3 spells CSVNSGESSYEQYF. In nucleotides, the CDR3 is TGCAGCGTAAATAGCGGTGAGAGCTCCTACGAGCAGTACTTC.

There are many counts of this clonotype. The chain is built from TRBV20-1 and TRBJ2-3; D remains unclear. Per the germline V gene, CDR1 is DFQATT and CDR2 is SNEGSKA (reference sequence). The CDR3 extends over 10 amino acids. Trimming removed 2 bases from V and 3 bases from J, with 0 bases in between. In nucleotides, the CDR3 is TGCAGTGCTAGAACAGATACGCAGTATTTT. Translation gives CSARTDTQYF.

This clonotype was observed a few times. As DNA, the CDR3 is TGCAGCGTTGATACGGGATTCTATGGCTACACCTTC. Amino acids: CSVDTGFYGYTF. The chain uses TRBV29-1 and TRBJ1-2, with D hard to call. Germline V CDR1 and CDR2: SQVTM, ANQGSEA. CDR3 length: 12 residues. Trimming took off 3 bases at V and 4 bases at J, with 9 bases between the two ends.

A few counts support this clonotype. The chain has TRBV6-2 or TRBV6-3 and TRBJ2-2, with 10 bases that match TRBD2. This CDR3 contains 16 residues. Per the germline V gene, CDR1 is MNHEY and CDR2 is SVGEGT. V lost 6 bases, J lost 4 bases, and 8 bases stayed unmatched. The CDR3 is CASRPSGSRRTGELFF. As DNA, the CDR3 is TGTGCCAGCAGACCTAGCGGGAGTCGTCGCACCGGGGAGCTGTTTTTT.

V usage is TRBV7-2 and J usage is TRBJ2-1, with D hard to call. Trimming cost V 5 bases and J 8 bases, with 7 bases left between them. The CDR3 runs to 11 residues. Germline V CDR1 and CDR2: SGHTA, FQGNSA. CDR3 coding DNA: TGTGCCAGCAGCGGTTCGGATGAGCAGTTCTTC. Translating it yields CASSGSDEQFF.

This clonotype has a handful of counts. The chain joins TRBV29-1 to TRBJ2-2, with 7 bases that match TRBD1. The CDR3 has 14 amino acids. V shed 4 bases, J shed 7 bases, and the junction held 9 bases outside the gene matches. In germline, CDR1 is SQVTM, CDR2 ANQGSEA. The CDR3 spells CSVVRQGASGELFF. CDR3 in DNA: TGCAGCGTTGTCAGACAGGGCGCGAGCGGGGAGCTGTTTTTT.

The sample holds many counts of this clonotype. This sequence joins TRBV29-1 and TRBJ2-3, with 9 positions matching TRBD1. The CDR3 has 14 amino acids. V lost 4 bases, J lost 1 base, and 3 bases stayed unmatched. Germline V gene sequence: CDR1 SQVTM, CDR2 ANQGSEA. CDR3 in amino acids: CSVGRDRGTDTQYF. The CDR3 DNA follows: TGCAGCGTTGGAAGGGACAGGGGCACAGATACGCAGTATTTT.

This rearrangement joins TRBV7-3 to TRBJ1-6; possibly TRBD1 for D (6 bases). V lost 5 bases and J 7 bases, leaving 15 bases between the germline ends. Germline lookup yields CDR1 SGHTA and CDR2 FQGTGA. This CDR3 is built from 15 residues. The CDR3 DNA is TGTGCCAGCAGCCCAGAGGGGCAGGGGAATTCACCCCTCCACTTT. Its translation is CASSPEGQGNSPLHF.

The CDR3 sequence: CASSQGLAVYEQYF. The CDR3 nucleotides read TGCGCCAGCAGCCAGGGGCTAGCAGTATACGAGCAGTACTTC. The chain employs TRBV4-3 and TRBJ2-7; D is possibly TRBD1 or TRBD2 (5 bases each). The CDR3 extends over 14 amino acids. Germline CDR1 reads LGHNA; CDR2 reads YSLEER. Between the trimmed V and J ends, which lost 3 bases and 4 bases, there was a span of 13 bases.

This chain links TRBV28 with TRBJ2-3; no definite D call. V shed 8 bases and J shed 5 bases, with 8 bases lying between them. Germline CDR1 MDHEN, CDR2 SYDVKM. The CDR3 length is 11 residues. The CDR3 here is CASRSQDTQYF. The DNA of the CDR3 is TGTGCCAGCCGGAGTCAAGATACGCAGTATTTT.

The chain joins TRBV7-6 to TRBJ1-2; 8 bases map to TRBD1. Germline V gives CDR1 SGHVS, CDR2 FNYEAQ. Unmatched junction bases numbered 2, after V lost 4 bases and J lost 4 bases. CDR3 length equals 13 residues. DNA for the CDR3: TGTGCCAGCAGCTACGACAGGGGCTATGGCTACACCTTC. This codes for CASSYDRGYGYTF. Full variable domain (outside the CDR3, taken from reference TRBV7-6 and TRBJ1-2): GAGVSQSPRYKVTKRGQDVALRCDPISGHVSLYWYRQALGQGPEFLTYFNYEAQQDKSGLPNDRFSAERPEGSISTLTIQRTEQRDSAMYRCASSYDRGYGYTFGSGTRLTVV.

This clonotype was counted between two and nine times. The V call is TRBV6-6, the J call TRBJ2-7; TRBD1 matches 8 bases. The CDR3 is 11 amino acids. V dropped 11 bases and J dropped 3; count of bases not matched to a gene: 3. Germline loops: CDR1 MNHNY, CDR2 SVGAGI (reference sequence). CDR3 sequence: CAVTGGYEQYF. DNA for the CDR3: TGTGCCGTCACAGGGGGCTACGAGCAGTACTTC.

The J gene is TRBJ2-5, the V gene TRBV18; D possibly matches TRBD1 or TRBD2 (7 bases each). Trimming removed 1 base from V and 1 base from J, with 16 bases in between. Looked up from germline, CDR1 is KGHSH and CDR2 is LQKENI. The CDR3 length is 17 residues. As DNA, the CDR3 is TGTGCCAGCTCACCACTAGCGGGTGAGGGGGCCCAAGAGACCCAGTACTTC. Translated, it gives CASSPLAGEGAQETQYF.